The rows below give T cell receptor beta chains drawn from one sample of a study of T cells in Graves' hyperthyroidism and ophthalmopathy. MiXCR was run by TCRdb on the multiplex PCR reads, yielding one entry per CDR3 protein. The repertoire has 340,000 or so distinct CDR3 sequences, roughly a fifth of them found once; the top ten carry 50%. Sequenced material: blood. The receptors derive from a woman aged 50 to 60 with Graves' hyperthyroidism. Each CDR3 is given with its conserved first and last residue. A D gene is named only where the DNA matches it firmly. Expanded clones are given a class, and other clones once, few, many or no size at all.

v_call,j_call,d_call,clone_size,cdr3_nt,cdr3_aa
TRBV7-9,TRBJ2-1,NA,NA,TGTGCCAGCAGCTTACAGGGAATCTCCAATGAGCAGTTCTTC,CASSLQGISNEQFF
TRBV20-1,TRBJ2-2,TRBD1,few,TGCAGTGCTAGAAGGGGGACAGGTACCGGGGAGCTGTCTTTT,CSARRGTGTGELSF
TRBV5-8,TRBJ1-1,NA,many,TGTGCCAGTCCAGGGGAGGGGAACACTGAAGCTTTCTTT,CASPGEGNTEAFF
TRBV6-1,TRBJ2-4,TRBD2,NA,TGTGCCAGCGGAAAAATAGCGGGAGCCGAAACAAACATTCAGTACTTC,CASGKIAGAETNIQYF
TRBV30,TRBJ1-1,NA,many,TGTGCCTGGGGCGGGTTTACAGCTTTCTTT,CAWGGFTAFF
TRBV7-9,TRBJ2-2,NA,NA,TGTGCCAGCAGCCAGACAGGACTACGTTGGGCCGGGGAGCTGTTTTTT,CASSQTGLRWAGELFF
TRBV20-1,TRBJ1-5,TRBD1,many,TGCAGTGCGACGAAGGGGGCGGGTAGCAATCAGCCCCAGCATTTT,CSATKGAGSNQPQHF
TRBV12-3/TRBV12-4,TRBJ2-7,TRBD2,many,TGTGCCAGCAGCAATCTAGCGGTCTGGACCTACGAGCAGTACTTC,CASSNLAVWTYEQYF
TRBV24-1,TRBJ2-7,NA,NA,TGTGCCACCAGTCCCTCCGGGAGATACGAGCAGTACTTC,CATSPSGRYEQYF
TRBV18,TRBJ2-7,TRBD1,many,TGTGCCAGCTCACTATCCGGGACAGGGGGCTACGAGCAGTACTTC,CASSLSGTGGYEQYF
TRBV2,TRBJ1-3,NA,NA,TGTGCCAGCAGGACAGGCAACTCTGGAAACACCATATATTTT,CASRTGNSGNTIYF
TRBV18,TRBJ1-2,TRBD1,few,TGTGCCAGCTCACTAGCCGGGACAGGGGTCGGCTACACCTTC,CASSLAGTGVGYTF
TRBV16,TRBJ1-2,NA,many,TGTGCCAGCAGCCAATCGGCAGGGCTTAACTATGGCTACACCTTC,CASSQSAGLNYGYTF
TRBV10-3,TRBJ2-3,TRBD1,NA,TGTGCCATCAGAACGGGACAGGGGACCTCTAGGAGCACAGATACGCAGTATTTT,CAIRTGQGTSRSTDTQYF
TRBV7-3,TRBJ2-1,NA,NA,TGTGCCAGCAGCCAATCGGGGACTGGGTACAATGAGCAGTTCTTC,CASSQSGTGYNEQFF
TRBV28,TRBJ2-5,TRBD2,many,TGTGCCAGCAGTTTATTTGGCCTAGCGGGGGGGCCTTCGAGAGAGACCCAGTACTTC,CASSLFGLAGGPSRETQYF
TRBV7-8,TRBJ2-7,NA,many,TGTGCCAGCAGCTTAAGGGGTTCGGGGTCCACCTACGAGCAGTACTTC,CASSLRGSGSTYEQYF
TRBV20-1,TRBJ1-2,TRBD1,few,TGCAGTGCTAGAGAGCAAGACAGGGATTATGGCTACACCTTC,CSAREQDRDYGYTF
TRBV28,TRBJ1-6,NA,many,TGTGCCAGCAGTTTCATGACCCCGAGCTCCTATAATTCACCCCTCCACTTT,CASSFMTPSSYNSPLHF
TRBV28,TRBJ2-3,NA,NA,TGTGCCAGCAGAGCGGCCAGGACAGAGCGGACGCAGTATTTT,CASRAARTERTQYF
TRBV2,TRBJ1-6,NA,few,TGTGCCAGCAGGTCAGCAGGGTATAATTCACCCCTCCACTTT,CASRSAGYNSPLHF
TRBV28,TRBJ2-1,NA,many,TGTGCCAGCAGTTCCCCGGGCCGCAATGAGCAGTTCTTC,CASSSPGRNEQFF